This TCR beta chain is drawn from a study of pediatric ulcerative colitis (dated by TCRdb to between 2019 and 2020). Notes on the research overall: Roughly nine newly diagnosed, treatment-naive pediatric ulcerative colitis patients and four non-IBD control children each provided paired blood and rectal samples.

During colonoscopy, one to two pinch biopsies were obtained from the rectum for research purposes. The control children had a colonoscopy because IBD was suspected, showed normal endoscopy both macroscopically and histologically, and did not receive an IBD diagnosis during the next year. Before DNA isolation, rectal biopsies were subjected to proteinase K digestion. The Wizard kit (Promega) was used to extract genomic DNA from the blood and intestinal samples. General findings and caveats noted by the study authors: Two rectal CDR3 clonotypes turned up in every ulcerative colitis patient but in none of the controls. T cells from blood may have been included in the rectal pinch biopsies, particularly in patients with overt colitis. Compared with controls, ulcerative colitis patients showed significantly higher autologous blood-rectal clonal overlap, a finding that suggests increased T cell trafficking to inflamed tissue. Rectal repertoire features separated controls, mild-moderate and acute severe colitis patients; acute severe colitis showed reduced rectal diversity due to clonal expansions. A couple of patients' blood samples yielded substantially fewer templates for technical reasons and were excluded from blood-rectal overlap analysis. Because repertoires were derived from total lymphocyte DNA, patterns in rare subsets such as regulatory T cells may not have been reflected. Only four individuals were included in the healthy control group, which was small.

V ends up 4 bases short and J 4 bases short, with an unmatched junction base count of 5. Its CDR3 holds 14 amino acids, cysteine through phenylalanine. Here the CDR3 DNA is all that survives: 42 bases in frame from base 1. CDR1 SGHTA and CDR2 FQGTGA were looked up in the germline V gene. Rearranged CDR3 beta regions were amplified from genomic DNA with multiplex V and J primers using the immunoSEQ TRB Survey service. To keep depth equal across samples, survey-level sequencing depth of up to 500,000 reads per sample was applied. Libraries were purified and pooled, and sequencing was performed on Illumina technology. Per the original workflow: Productive clonality, sample overlap, pairwise scatters, CDR3 beta length, V/D/J gene usage and productiveness were assessed with immunoSEQ online tools. Calculated diversity was the number of unique rearrangements divided by total templates times 100; Shannon and Simpson indices were also computed. Principal component analysis was performed on Z-score normalized data with the R prcomp function and the ggbiplot package. Morisita's index was used to quantify the clonal overlap between blood and rectum within each subject. TCRdb obtained this table from immuneACCESS and retained in-frame rearrangements with V and J assigned. These tables miss some clones; where compared with another copy, unresolved V genes account for less than half of the shortfall, and the remainder is unexplained. V and J calls and clone size come straight from that table; D and trimming were deduced from the DNA. Counted in this sample were around 16,000 clones; 60% to 80% of them appeared once. The ten largest account for just over 7.5% of the sample.

A remark on this clone: Its antigen is unknown. Per-base quality was not reported, and no clone a single base away is much larger than it.

The source material was gut tissue. The receptor was isolated from a boy younger than 18 who was a control in a study of pediatric ulcerative colitis. The rearranged segments are TRBV7-3 and TRBJ2-3, and 7 junctional nucleotides match TRBD1. The DNA reads as follows: TGTGCCAGCAGCTCGACAGGGAGTGCAGATACGCAGTATTTT. It is translated as CASSSTGSADTQYF.